This T cell receptor beta chain was documented in a study of post-analysis software for immune sequencing data. Study outcomes and limitations: Compared with controls, patients had more of five or six TRBV segments, including TRBV5-6, TRBV5-1 and TRBV20-1.

Unique molecular identifiers featured in each of the TCR beta cDNA libraries. TCRdb reanalysed the PCR reads using MiXCR and keeps one entry per CDR3 protein. The profile shows about 820,000 distinct CDR3 sequences, approximately 50% of them singletons. As concerns this clonotype: The antigen is unknown.

Germline V lookup: CDR1 SGHRS, CDR2 YFSETQ. V was pared by 0 bases and J by 5 bases, with 6 bases between. This CDR3 contains 14 residues. The sequencing sample was made of blood. The TCR was taken from a girl between 10 and 17 years old with multiple sclerosis. The chain uses TRBV5-1 and TRBJ1-6, with D hard to call. The CDR3 is CASSLETHNSPLHF. DNA of the CDR3: TGCGCCAGCAGCTTGGAGACACATAATTCACCCCTCCACTTT.